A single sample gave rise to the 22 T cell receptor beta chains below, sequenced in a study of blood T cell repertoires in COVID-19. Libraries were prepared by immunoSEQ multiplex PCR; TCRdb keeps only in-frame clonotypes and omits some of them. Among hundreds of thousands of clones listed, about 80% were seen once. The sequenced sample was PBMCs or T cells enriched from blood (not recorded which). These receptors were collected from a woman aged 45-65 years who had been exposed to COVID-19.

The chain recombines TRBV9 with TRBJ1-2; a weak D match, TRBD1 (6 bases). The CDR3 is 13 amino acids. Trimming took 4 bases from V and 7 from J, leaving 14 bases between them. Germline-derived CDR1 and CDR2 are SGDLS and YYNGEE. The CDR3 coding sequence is TGTGCCAGCAGCATAGAGGCAGGGGTTGGCTACACCTTC. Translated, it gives CASSIEAGVGYTF.

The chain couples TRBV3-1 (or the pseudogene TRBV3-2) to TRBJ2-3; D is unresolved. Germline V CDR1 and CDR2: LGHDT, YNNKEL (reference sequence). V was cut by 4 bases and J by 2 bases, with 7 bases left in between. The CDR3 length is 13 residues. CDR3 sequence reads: CASSRRLTDTQYF. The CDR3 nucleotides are TGTGCCAGCAGCCGTCGACTCACAGATACGCAGTATTTT.

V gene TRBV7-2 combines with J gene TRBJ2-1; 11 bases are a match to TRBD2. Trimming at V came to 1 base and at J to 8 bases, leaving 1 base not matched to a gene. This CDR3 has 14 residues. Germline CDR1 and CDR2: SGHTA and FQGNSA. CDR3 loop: CASSLGLAGHEQFF. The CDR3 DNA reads TGTGCCAGCAGCTTAGGACTAGCGGGGCATGAGCAGTTCTTC.

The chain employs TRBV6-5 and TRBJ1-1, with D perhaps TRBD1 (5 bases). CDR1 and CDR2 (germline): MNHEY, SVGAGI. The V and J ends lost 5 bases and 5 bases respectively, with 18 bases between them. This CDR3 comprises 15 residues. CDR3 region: CASSPPVQGVTEAFF. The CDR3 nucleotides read TGTGCCAGCAGTCCACCGGTCCAGGGCGTAACTGAAGCTTTCTTT.

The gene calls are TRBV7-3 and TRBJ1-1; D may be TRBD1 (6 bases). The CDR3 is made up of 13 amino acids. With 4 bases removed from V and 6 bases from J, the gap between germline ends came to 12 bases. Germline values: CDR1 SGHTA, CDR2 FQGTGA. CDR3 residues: CASSWKGGSEAFF. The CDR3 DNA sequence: TGTGCCAGCAGCTGGAAAGGGGGATCTGAAGCTTTCTTT.

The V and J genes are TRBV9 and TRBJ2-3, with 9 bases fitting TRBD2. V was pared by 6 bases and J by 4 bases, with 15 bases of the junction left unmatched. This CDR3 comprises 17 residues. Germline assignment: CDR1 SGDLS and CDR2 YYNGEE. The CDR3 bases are TGTGCCAGCACCCCCGGGGCGGGGGGGCAATCACCAGATACGCAGTATTTT. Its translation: CASTPGAGGQSPDTQYF.

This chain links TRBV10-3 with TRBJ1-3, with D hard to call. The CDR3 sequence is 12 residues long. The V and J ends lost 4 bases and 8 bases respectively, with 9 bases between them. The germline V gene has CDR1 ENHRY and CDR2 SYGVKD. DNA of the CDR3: TGTGCCATCAGTGGACGGGTGGACACCATATATTTT. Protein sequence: CAISGRVDTIYF.

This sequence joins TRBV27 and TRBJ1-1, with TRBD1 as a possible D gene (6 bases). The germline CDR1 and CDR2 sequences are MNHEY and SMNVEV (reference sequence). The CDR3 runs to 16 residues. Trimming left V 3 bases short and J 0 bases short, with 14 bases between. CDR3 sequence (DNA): TGTGCCAGCAGTTTCCAGGGGAGTTTTGTGAACACTGAAGCTTTCTTT. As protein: CASSFQGSFVNTEAFF.

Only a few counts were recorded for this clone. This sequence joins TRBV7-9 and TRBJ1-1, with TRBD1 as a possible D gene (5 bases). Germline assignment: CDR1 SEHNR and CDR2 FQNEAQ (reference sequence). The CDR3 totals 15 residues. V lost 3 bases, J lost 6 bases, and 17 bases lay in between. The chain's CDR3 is CASSFGAGINAEAFF. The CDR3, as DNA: TGTGCCAGCAGCTTTGGGGCAGGTATTAACGCTGAAGCTTTCTTT.

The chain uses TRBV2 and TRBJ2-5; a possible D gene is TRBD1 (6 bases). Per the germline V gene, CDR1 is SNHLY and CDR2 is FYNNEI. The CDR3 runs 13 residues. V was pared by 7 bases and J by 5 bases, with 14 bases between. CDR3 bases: TGTGCCAGCAAGGGGGAGACATTTGAGACCCAGTACTTC. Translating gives CASKGETFETQYF. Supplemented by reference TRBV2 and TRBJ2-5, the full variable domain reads EPEVTQTPSHQVTQMGQEVILRCVPISNHLYFYWYRQILGQKVEFLVSFYNNEISEKSEIFDDQFSVERPDGSNFTLKIRSTKLEDSAMYFCASKGETFETQYFGPGTRLLVL.

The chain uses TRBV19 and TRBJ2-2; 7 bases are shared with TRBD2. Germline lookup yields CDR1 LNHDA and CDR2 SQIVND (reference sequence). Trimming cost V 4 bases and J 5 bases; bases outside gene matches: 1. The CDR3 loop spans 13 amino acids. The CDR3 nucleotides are TGTGCCAGTAGTAACGGGGGGACCGGGGAGCTGTTTTTT. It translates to CASSNGGTGELFF.

CDR3 residues: CASSSPGALYNEQFF. CDR3 DNA sequence: TGCGCCAGTTCGTCCCCAGGGGCACTTTACAATGAGCAGTTCTTC. The chain is built from TRBV5-1 and TRBJ2-1; D possibly corresponds to TRBD1 (6 bases). The CDR3 spans 15 residues. Germline V gene sequence: CDR1 SGHRS, CDR2 YFSETQ. Between the trimmed V and J ends, which lost 8 bases and 4 bases, there was a span of 19 bases.

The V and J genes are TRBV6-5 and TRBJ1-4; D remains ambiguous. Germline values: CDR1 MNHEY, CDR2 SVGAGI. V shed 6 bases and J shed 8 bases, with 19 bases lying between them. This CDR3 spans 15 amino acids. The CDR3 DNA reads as TGTGCCAGCAGGAACTTGGGCCCGAGAGGGGAAAAACTGTTTTTT. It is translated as CASRNLGPRGEKLFF.

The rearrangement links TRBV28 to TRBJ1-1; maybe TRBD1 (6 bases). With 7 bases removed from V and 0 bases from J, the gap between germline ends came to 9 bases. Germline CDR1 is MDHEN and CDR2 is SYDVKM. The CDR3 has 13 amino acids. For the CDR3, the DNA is TGTGCCAGCACCGGGACAATGAACACTGAAGCTTTCTTT. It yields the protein CASTGTMNTEAFF.

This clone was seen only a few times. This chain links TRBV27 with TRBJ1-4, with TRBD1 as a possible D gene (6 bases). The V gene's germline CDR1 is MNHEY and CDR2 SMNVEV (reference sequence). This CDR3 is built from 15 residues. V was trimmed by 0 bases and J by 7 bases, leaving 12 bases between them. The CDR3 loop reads CASSLSAWGREKLFF. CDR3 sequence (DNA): TGTGCCAGCAGTTTATCGGCTTGGGGGCGTGAAAAACTGTTTTTT.

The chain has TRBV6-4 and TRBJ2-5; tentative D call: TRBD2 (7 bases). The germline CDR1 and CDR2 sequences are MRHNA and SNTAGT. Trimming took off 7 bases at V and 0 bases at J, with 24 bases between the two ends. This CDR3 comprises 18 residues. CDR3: CASTSGWGGPPYQETQYF. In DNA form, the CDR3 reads TGTGCCAGCACCTCTGGGTGGGGGGGCCCCCCCTACCAAGAGACCCAGTACTTC.

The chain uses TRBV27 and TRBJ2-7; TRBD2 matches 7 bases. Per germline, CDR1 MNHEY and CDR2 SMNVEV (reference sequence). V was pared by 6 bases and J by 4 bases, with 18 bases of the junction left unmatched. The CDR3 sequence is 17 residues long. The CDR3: CASRLGPSGGGIYEQYF. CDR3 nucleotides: TGTGCCAGCAGGTTGGGTCCGAGTGGGGGGGGTATTTACGAGCAGTACTTC.

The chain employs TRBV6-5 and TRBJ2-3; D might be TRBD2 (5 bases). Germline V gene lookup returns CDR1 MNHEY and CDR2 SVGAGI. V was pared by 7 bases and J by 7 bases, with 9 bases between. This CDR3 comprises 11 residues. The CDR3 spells CASKAAYTQYF. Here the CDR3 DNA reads TGTGCCAGCAAAGCGGCCTATACGCAGTATTTT.

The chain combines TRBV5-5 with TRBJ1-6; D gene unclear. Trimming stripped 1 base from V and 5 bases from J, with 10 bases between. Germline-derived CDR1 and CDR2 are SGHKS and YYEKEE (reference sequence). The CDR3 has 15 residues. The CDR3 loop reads CASSLYGQNNSPLHF. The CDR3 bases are TGTGCCAGCAGCTTGTATGGCCAGAATAATTCACCCCTCCACTTT.

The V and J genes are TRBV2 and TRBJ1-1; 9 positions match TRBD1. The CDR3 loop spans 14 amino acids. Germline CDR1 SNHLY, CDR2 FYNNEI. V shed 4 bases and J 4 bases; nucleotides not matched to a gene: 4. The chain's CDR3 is CASSGQGVRTEAFF. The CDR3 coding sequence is TGTGCCAGCAGTGGACAGGGGGTTCGCACTGAAGCTTTCTTT.

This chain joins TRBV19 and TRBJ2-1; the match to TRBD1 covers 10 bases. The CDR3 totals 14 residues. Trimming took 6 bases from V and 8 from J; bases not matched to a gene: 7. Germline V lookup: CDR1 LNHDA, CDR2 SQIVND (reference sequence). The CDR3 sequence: CASSLGQGRDEQFF. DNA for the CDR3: TGTGCCAGTAGCCTGGGACAGGGGAGGGATGAGCAGTTCTTC.

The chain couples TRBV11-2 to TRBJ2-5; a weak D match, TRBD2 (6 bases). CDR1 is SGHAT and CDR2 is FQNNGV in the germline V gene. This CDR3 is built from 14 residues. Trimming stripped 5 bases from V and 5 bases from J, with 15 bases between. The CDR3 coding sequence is TGTGCCAGCAGCCCGAGCTGGGGGAGGGAGACCCAGTACTTC. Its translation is CASSPSWGRETQYF.